A single T cell receptor (beta chain) is shown here with its context. Germline V gene lookup returns CDR1 LNHDA and CDR2 SQIVND (reference sequence). The V end lost 8 bases, the J end lost 2 bases, and 19 bases lay between the germline ends. This CDR3 region has 15 residues. In the original analysis: Estimates of nucleated cell counts were drawn from the amplification of reference gene primers. Measured with immunoSEQ multiplex PCR; TCRdb has only the in-frame clones, and not every one. V and J calls and clone size are those listed in that table; D and trimming were worked out from the DNA. The table has roughly 30,000 clones, roughly nine tenths seen once; the top ten hold approximately 30%. The data are from a study of blood T cell repertoires in COVID-19. For the study at large: The study drew acute and convalescent COVID-19 samples from the United States, Italy and Spain. The analysed material was cDNA or gDNA that came from T cells, B-cell-depleted T cells, or PBMCs.

V is TRBV19 and J is TRBJ2-7, with D possibly being TRBD2 (6 bases). The specimen was peripheral blood. The receptor was isolated from a man aged 80 or over with acute or convalescent COVID-19. The CDR3 sequence: CASGSGAEGTYEQYF. DNA of the CDR3: TGTGCCAGTGGGTCCGGGGCGGAGGGGACCTACGAGCAGTACTTC.